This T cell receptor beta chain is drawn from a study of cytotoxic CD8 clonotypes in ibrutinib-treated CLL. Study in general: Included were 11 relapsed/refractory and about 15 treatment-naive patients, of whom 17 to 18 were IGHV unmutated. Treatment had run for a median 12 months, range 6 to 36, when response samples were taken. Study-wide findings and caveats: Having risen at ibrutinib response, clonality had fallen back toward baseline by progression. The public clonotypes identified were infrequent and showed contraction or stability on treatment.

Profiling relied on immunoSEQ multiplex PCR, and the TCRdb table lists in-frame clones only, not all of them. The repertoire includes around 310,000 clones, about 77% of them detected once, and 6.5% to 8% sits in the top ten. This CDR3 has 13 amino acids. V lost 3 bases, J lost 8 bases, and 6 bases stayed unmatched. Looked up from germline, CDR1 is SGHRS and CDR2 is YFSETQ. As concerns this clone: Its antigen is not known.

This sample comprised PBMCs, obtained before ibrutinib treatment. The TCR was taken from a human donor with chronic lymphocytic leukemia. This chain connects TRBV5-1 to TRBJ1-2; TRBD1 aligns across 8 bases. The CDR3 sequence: CASSSRTGLGYTF. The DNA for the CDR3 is TGCGCCAGCAGCTCGAGGACAGGGCTCGGCTACACCTTC.